This T cell receptor (beta chain) comes out of a study of T cells in Graves' hyperthyroidism and ophthalmopathy. This CDR3 has 15 amino acids. Trimming took 4 bases from V and 4 from J, leaving 11 bases between them. CDR1 and CDR2 (germline): MDHEN, SYDVKM. TCR beta CDR3 sequences were amplified from RNA transcripts. First-round RT-PCR with HTBI primers amplified the TCR CDR3 region. One entry per CDR3 protein, called by TCRdb with MiXCR from the multiplex PCR reads. The repertoire has more than 50,000 distinct CDR3 sequences, about 50% of them found once; the top ten carry roughly 12%. The chain links TRBV28 to TRBJ2-6; D remains unclear. The receptor's source is a woman under 40 with Graves' ophthalmopathy. The sequenced sample was blood. CDR3 protein: CASSSYWSGANVLTF. The CDR3 DNA sequence: TGTGCCAGCAGTTCATATTGGTCGGGGGCCAACGTCCTGACTTTC.